The 21 T cell receptor beta chains in this list originate from one sample, sequenced in a study of OX40 agonist ivuxolimab in advanced cancers. Sequenced by immunoSEQ multiplex PCR; TCRdb stores in-frame clones only, minus some. In the table there are more than 20,000 clones, 75% to 90% of which are singletons. The sequences come from CD4+ or CD8+ T cells sorted from blood, collected in a trial of the OX40 agonist ivuxolimab. The receptors shown here come from an adult with an advanced solid tumor such as melanoma, head and neck, liver or kidney cancer.

V is TRBV5-1 and J is TRBJ1-2; a possible D gene is TRBD1 (5 bases). Germline CDR1 is SGHRS and CDR2 is YFSETQ. The V end was cut by 5 bases, the J end by 1 base, with 9 bases between. The CDR3 consists of 13 residues. CDR3 in DNA: TGCGCCAGCAGAGCAGACAGTAACTATGGCTACACCTTC. Protein product: CASRADSNYGYTF. Full variable domain (rest looked up from reference TRBV5-1 and TRBJ1-2): KAGVTQTPRYLIKTRGQQVTLSCSPISGHRSVSWYQQTPGQGLQFLFEYFSETQRNKGNFPGRFSGRQFSNSRSEMNVSTLELGDSALYLCASRADSNYGYTFGSGTRLTVV.

In its sample, this clone was seen a few times. J is TRBJ2-5 and V is TRBV7-9; tentative D call: TRBD1 (6 bases). This CDR3 contains 15 residues. CDR1 is SEHNR and CDR2 is FQNEAQ in the germline V gene (reference sequence). Deletions cut 5 bases from V and 1 base from J, with 14 bases between. In DNA form, the CDR3 reads TGTGCCAGCAGCACACTGACAGGCCCCCAAGAGACCCAGTACTTC. This sequence encodes CASSTLTGPQETQYF.

In its sample, this clone was seen once. The chain joins TRBV6-5 to TRBJ1-1; D uncertain. Germline CDR1 is MNHEY and CDR2 is SVGAGI. V lost 8 bases, J lost 6 bases, and 7 bases lay in between. The CDR3 has 10 amino acids. The CDR3, as DNA: TGTGCCAGCTCGGGCCCTGAAGCTTTCTTT. Its translation is CASSGPEAFF.

The genes are TRBV7-9 and TRBJ1-4, with 10 bases lining up with TRBD1. V gave up 5 bases and J gave up 3 bases; unmatched junction bases: 9. CDR3 length: 17 residues. The germline V gene has CDR1 SEHNR and CDR2 FQNEAQ (reference sequence). In DNA, the CDR3 is TGTGCCAGCAGCCCCGGGGGACAGGGGCGAGCTAATGAAAAACTGTTTTTT. Its protein product is CASSPGGQGRANEKLFF.

The V call is TRBV6-1, the J call TRBJ2-7; D is tentatively TRBD1 or TRBD2 (5 bases each). CDR3 length: 20 residues. Germline values: CDR1 MNHNS, CDR2 SASEGT. V was pared by 0 bases and J by 3 bases, with 27 bases between. CDR3: CASSEAPLAELGPSDYEQYF. The CDR3 bases are TGTGCCAGCAGTGAAGCCCCCCTCGCGGAGTTGGGACCGAGCGACTACGAGCAGTACTTC.

The J gene is TRBJ2-3, the V gene TRBV4-2, with D unresolved. The CDR3 covers 15 residues. Germline V gives CDR1 LGHNA, CDR2 YNFKEQ. V lost 0 bases and J 3 bases, leaving 10 bases between the germline ends. The CDR3 region is CASSQDAASTDTQYF. Written as DNA, the CDR3 is TGTGCCAGCAGCCAAGATGCCGCTTCTACAGATACGCAGTATTTT.

The J gene is TRBJ2-7, the V gene TRBV28, with D maybe TRBD2 (6 bases). Trimming removed 2 bases at V and 3 bases at J, with 8 bases between. This CDR3 contains 13 residues. Germline V gene lookup returns CDR1 MDHEN and CDR2 SYDVKM. The CDR3 reads CASSLAGSYEQYF. In DNA form, the CDR3 reads TGTGCCAGCAGTTTAGCGGGGAGCTACGAGCAGTACTTC.

V usage is TRBV7-9 and J usage is TRBJ2-7; 8 bases fit TRBD1. The junction had 6 bases not matched to a gene; V was cut back by 5 bases and J by 3 bases. Germline loops: CDR1 SEHNR, CDR2 FQNEAQ (reference sequence). The CDR3 runs to 14 residues. The CDR3 region is CASSTTGQGYEQYF. CDR3 bases: TGTGCCAGCAGCACGACCGGACAGGGCTACGAGCAGTACTTC.

The chain joins TRBV28 to TRBJ1-2; D is ambiguous. The CDR3 consists of 13 residues. Germline lookup yields CDR1 MDHEN and CDR2 SYDVKM. Trimming removed 3 bases from V and 2 bases from J, with 7 bases in between. CDR3 amino acids: CASSLSVNYGYTF. The DNA of the CDR3 is TGTGCCAGCAGTTTGTCGGTGAACTATGGCTACACCTTC.

The J gene is TRBJ2-2, the V gene TRBV29-1; D gene unclear. With 6 bases removed from V and 4 bases from J, the gap between germline ends came to 12 bases. Germline CDR1 reads SQVTM; CDR2 reads ANQGSEA. There are 13 residues in the CDR3. For the CDR3, the DNA is TGCAGCGTGGAGTTTTATGTCACCGGGGAGCTGTTTTTT. Protein: CSVEFYVTGELFF.

This chain's CDR3 is CASSEILLAGDTQYF. The CDR3 coding sequence is TGTGCCAGCAGTGAAATCCTCCTAGCTGGGGATACGCAGTATTTT. The chain has TRBV6-1 and TRBJ2-3, with D possibly being TRBD2 (5 bases). Looked up from germline, CDR1 is MNHNS and CDR2 is SASEGT. The V end lost 2 bases, the J end lost 6 bases, and 15 bases lay between the germline ends. The CDR3 runs to 15 residues.

The V call is TRBV11-2, the J call TRBJ2-7; 9 bases agree with TRBD1. V was clipped by 1 base and J by 2 bases; unmatched bases: 0. Germline CDR1 and CDR2: SGHAT and FQNNGV. This CDR3 spans 14 amino acids. CDR3: CASSLGQGAYEQYF. The CDR3 nucleotides read TGTGCCAGCAGCTTAGGACAGGGGGCCTACGAGCAGTACTTC.

This chain connects TRBV5-6 to TRBJ2-7, with D maybe TRBD1 (6 bases). With 4 bases removed from V and 6 bases from J, the gap between germline ends came to 11 bases. The CDR3 spans 12 residues. Germline V CDR1 and CDR2: SGHDT, YYEEEE. The chain's CDR3 is CASSTGYSEQYF. The CDR3 nucleotides are TGTGCCAGCAGCACAGGGTATAGCGAGCAGTACTTC.

In DNA, the CDR3 is TGTGCCAGCAGCTTACCGAGGGGCAGGGAAACTACAGATACGCAGTATTTT. Its translation: CASSLPRGRETTDTQYF. The genes are TRBV7-9 and TRBJ2-3; D could derive from TRBD1 or TRBD2 (5 bases each). Trimming stripped 2 bases from V and 3 bases from J, with 18 bases between. This CDR3 spans 17 amino acids. Germline loops: CDR1 SEHNR, CDR2 FQNEAQ (reference sequence).

The chain joins TRBV30 to TRBJ2-1, with TRBD2 matching 12 bases. Losses at the gene ends were 3 bases for V and 4 bases for J; bases not matched to a gene: 4. The CDR3 totals 15 residues. CDR1 GTSNPN and CDR2 SVGIG come from the germline V gene (reference sequence). The CDR3 here is CAWREGLAGYNEQFF. The CDR3 DNA is TGTGCCTGGAGGGAGGGACTAGCGGGTTACAATGAGCAGTTCTTC.

The chain combines TRBV28 with TRBJ2-7, with D possibly called TRBD1 or TRBD2 (5 bases each). CDR3 length equals 16 residues. The germline V and J ends were trimmed by 5 bases and 4 bases, with 21 bases remaining between them. Germline loops: CDR1 MDHEN, CDR2 SYDVKM. CDR3: CASSPFSGSFNYEQYF. DNA of the CDR3: TGTGCCAGCAGTCCCTTTTCAGGGAGCTTTAATTACGAGCAGTACTTC.

This rearrangement joins TRBV29-1 to TRBJ2-3; D gene ambiguous. Germline loops: CDR1 SQVTM, CDR2 ANQGSEA. V was cut by 3 bases and J by 1 base, with 5 bases left in between. The CDR3 sequence is 12 residues long. The DNA of the CDR3 is TGCAGCGTTGACCCAGGCACAGATACGCAGTATTTT. It codes for CSVDPGTDTQYF.

This sequence joins TRBV15 and TRBJ2-1, with 13 bases matching TRBD2. The CDR3 is made up of 13 amino acids. Losses at the gene ends were 9 bases for V and 13 bases for J; bases not matched to a gene: 9. The germline V gene has CDR1 LNHNV and CDR2 YYDKDF (reference sequence). CDR3 coding DNA: TGTGCCACGCAAGGACTAGCGGGAGAGGGTCAGTTCTTC. Amino acid sequence: CATQGLAGEGQFF.

This clone was seen more than once but under ten times. The V call is TRBV7-3, the J call TRBJ2-3; D not resolved. The CDR3 has 15 amino acids. Trimming removed 0 bases at V and 6 bases at J, with 13 bases between. The germline gives CDR1 SGHTA, CDR2 FQGTGA. In DNA, the CDR3 is TGTGCCAGCAGCTTAACGATCTCGGCGGCTGATACGCAGTATTTT. Translation gives CASSLTISAADTQYF.

The chain is built from TRBV6-1 and TRBJ2-3; D is uncertain. The germline V and J ends were trimmed by 0 bases and 3 bases, with 7 bases remaining between them. The CDR3 length is 14 residues. CDR1 and CDR2 from the germline V gene are MNHNS and SASEGT. In nucleotides, the CDR3 is TGTGCCAGCAGTGAAGCGTTGGAGACAGATACGCAGTATTTT. Protein sequence: CASSEALETDTQYF.

V is TRBV28 and J is TRBJ2-1; 11 nucleotides line up with TRBD2. Losses at the gene ends were 5 bases for V and 3 bases for J; bases not matched to a gene: 9. Looked up from germline, CDR1 is MDHEN and CDR2 is SYDVKM. This CDR3 contains 17 residues. The CDR3 DNA sequence: TGTGCCAGCAGTATCCAACTAGCGGGAGCTCTCTACAATGAGCAGTTCTTC. It codes for CASSIQLAGALYNEQFF.